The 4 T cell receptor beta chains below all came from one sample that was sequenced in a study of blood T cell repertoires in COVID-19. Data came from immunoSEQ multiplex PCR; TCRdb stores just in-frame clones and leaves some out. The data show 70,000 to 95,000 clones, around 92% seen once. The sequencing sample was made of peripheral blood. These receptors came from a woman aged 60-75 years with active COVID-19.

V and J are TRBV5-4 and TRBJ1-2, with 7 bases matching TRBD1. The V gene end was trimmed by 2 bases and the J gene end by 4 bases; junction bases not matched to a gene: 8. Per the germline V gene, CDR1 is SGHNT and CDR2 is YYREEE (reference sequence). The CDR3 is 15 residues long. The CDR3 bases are TGTGCCAGCAGCTTATGGGACAGAGCCTTCTATGGCTACACCTTC. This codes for CASSLWDRAFYGYTF. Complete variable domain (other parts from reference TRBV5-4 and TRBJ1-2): ETGVTQSPTHLIKTRGQQVTLRCSSQSGHNTVSWYQQALGQGPQFIFQYYREEENGRGNFPPRFSGLQFPNYSSELNVNALELDDSALYLCASSLWDRAFYGYTFGSGTRLTVV.

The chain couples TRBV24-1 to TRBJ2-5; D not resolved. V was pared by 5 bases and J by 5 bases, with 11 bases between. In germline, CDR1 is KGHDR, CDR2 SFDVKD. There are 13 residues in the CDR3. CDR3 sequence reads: CATSAPSEETQYF. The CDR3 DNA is TGTGCCACCAGTGCCCCCTCCGAGGAGACCCAGTACTTC.

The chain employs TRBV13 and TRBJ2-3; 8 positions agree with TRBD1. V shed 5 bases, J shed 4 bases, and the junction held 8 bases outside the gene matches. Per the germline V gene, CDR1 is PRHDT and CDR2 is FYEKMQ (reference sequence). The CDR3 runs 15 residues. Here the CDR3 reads CASSRGQGRADTQYF. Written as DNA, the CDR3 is TGTGCCAGCAGCCGCGGACAGGGCAGGGCAGATACGCAGTATTTT. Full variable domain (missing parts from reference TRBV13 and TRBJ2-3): AAGVIQSPRHLIKEKRETATLKCYPIPRHDTVYWYQQGPGQDPQFLISFYEKMQSDKGSIPDRFSAQQFSDYHSELNMSSLELGDSALYFCASSRGQGRADTQYFGPGTRLTVL.

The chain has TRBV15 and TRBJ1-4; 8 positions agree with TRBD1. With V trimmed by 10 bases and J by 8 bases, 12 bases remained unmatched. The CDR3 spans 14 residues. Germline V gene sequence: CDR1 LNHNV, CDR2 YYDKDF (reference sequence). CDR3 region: CAINRGTGGEKLFF. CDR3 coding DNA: TGTGCCATAAATCGGGGGACAGGAGGGGAAAAACTGTTTTTT.